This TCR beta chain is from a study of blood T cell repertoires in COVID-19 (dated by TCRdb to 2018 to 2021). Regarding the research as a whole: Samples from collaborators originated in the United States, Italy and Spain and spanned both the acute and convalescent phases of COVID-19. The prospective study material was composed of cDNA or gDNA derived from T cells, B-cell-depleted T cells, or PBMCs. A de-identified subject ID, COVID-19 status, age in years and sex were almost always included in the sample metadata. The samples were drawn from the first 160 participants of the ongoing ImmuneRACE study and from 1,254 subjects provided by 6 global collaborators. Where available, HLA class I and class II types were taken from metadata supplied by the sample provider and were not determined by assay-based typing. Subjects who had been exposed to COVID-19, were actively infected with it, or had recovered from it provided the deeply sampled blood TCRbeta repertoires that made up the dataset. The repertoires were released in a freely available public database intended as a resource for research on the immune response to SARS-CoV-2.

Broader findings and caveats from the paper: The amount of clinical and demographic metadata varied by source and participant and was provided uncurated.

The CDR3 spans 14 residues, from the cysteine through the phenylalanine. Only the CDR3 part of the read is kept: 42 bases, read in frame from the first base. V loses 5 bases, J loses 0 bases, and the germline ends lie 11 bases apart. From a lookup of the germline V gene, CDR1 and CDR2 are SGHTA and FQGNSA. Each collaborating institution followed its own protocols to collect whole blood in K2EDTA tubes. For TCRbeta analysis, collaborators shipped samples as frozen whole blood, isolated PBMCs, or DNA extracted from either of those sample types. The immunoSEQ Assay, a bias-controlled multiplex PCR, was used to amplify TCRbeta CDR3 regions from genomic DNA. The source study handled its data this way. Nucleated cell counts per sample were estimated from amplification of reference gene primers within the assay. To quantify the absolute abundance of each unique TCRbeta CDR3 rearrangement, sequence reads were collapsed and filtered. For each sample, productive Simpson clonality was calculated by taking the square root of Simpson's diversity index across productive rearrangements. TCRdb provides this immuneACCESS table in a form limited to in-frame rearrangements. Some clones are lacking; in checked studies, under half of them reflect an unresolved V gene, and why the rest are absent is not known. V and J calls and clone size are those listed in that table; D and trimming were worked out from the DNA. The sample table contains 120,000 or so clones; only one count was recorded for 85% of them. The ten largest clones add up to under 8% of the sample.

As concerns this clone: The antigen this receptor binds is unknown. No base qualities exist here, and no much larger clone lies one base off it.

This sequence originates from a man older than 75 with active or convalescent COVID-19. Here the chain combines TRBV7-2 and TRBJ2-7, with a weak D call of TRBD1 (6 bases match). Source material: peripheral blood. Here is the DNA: TGTGCCAGCAGCCAATGGGACAACTCCTACGAGCAGTACTTC. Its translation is CASSQWDNSYEQYF.